The 23 T cell receptor beta chains below all came from one sample that was sequenced in a study of blood T cells in healthy people across ages. Next came a second PCR, run for roughly 7 to 12 cycles, which used a sample-barcoded 5' primer along with a J-beta primer mix. TCRdb re-analysed the 5' RACE reads in MiXCR, keeping a single row per CDR3 protein. The sample yields about 1 million distinct CDR3 sequences, more than 40% seen once. The specimen was blood. The receptors stem from a woman in her fifties or sixties in good health.

This clonotype was seen many times. One junction end does not reproduce the germline sequence, and a read error may be involved. This chain connects TRBV5-1 to TRBJ2-4; TRBD1 agrees at 7 bases. CDR1 is SGHRS and CDR2 is YFSETQ in the germline V gene. The CDR3 sequence is 14 residues long. CDR3 in DNA: TGCGCCAGCACCTTGTACGAACAGGGGAACATTCAGTACTTC. Its protein product is CASTLYEQGNIQYF.

This clonotype was found a few times. This CDR3 is CASATGTLYEQYF. Written as DNA, the CDR3 is TGCGCCAGCGCCACCGGGACACTCTACGAGCAGTACTTC. The chain carries TRBV5-1 and TRBJ2-7; a weak D match, TRBD1 (6 bases). The CDR3 spans 13 residues. Germline CDR1 reads SGHRS; CDR2 reads YFSETQ. Trimming stripped 7 bases from V and 3 bases from J, with 14 bases between.

This clonotype was observed a handful of times. The junction does not match germline at one end; this may be a read error. The rearrangement uses TRBV4-1 and TRBJ2-5; D remains ambiguous. CDR3 size: 11 residues. The germline V gene has CDR1 MGHRA and CDR2 YSYEKL. The chain's CDR3 is CASSQEQTQYF. DNA for the CDR3: TGCGCCAGCAGCCAAGAACAGACTCAGTACTTC.

This chain connects TRBV2 to TRBJ1-5; no firm D call. Germline CDR1 SNHLY, CDR2 FYNNEI. The CDR3 length is 14 residues. Trimming took 3 bases from V and 0 from J, leaving 6 bases between them. CDR3 in amino acids: CASSDTYSNQPQHF. For the CDR3, the DNA is TGTGCCAGCAGTGACACATATAGCAATCAGCCCCAGCATTTT.

There are a few counts of this clonotype. This rearrangement joins TRBV7-9 to TRBJ2-7; no reliable D call. The CDR3 loop spans 15 amino acids. The V and J ends lost 2 bases and 0 bases respectively, with 11 bases between them. Germline V gene sequence: CDR1 SEHNR, CDR2 FQNEAQ (reference sequence). CDR3: CASSLIGVSSYEQYF. CDR3 bases: TGTGCCAGCAGCTTAATCGGAGTTAGCTCCTACGAGCAGTACTTC.

The chain combines TRBV12-3 or TRBV12-4 with TRBJ1-1; 8 nucleotides agree with TRBD1. The CDR3 spans 14 residues. V lost 4 bases and J lost 5; bases outside the gene matches: 6. The DNA for the CDR3 is TGTGCCAGCAGTTCAGGGGGCGCCGGGACTGAAGCTTTCTTT. This translates into CASSSGGAGTEAFF.

This chain joins TRBV20-1 and TRBJ2-3; 10 positions agree with TRBD2. Germline CDR1 and CDR2: DFQATT and SNEGSKA (reference sequence). V lost 7 bases and J lost 2; bases outside the gene matches: 9. The CDR3 runs 15 residues. The CDR3 DNA is TGCAGTGAAAATAGCGGGAGGCCCCCCACAGATACGCAGTATTTT. This gives the protein CSENSGRPPTDTQYF.

A remark on this clonotype: A much larger clone sits a single nucleotide away, making a read error possible. The chain couples TRBV7-2 to TRBJ1-1, with D perhaps matching TRBD1 (6 bases). The CDR3 is 14 amino acids. Looked up from germline, CDR1 is SGHTA and CDR2 is FQGNSA. The CDR3 DNA is TGTGCCGGCAGCTTAGGGGGGCTGAACACTGAAGCTTTCTTT. Its protein product is CAGSLGGLNTEAFF.

The table lists this clonotype with a count of one. V is TRBV7-2 and J is TRBJ2-1; TRBD1 aligns across 9 bases. The J call is uncertain, as TRBJ2-7 better fits the DNA end. The CDR3 runs to 15 residues. CDR1 is SGHTA, CDR2 FQGNSA, per germline. Here the CDR3 DNA reads TGTGCCAGCAGAACCGGGACAGGGTCTTACAATGAGCAGTACTTC. It translates to CASRTGTGSYNEQYF.

V usage is TRBV2 and J usage is TRBJ1-5, with D perhaps TRBD1 (6 bases). This CDR3 has 17 residues. Germline V gene lookup returns CDR1 SNHLY and CDR2 FYNNEI. The V end was cut by 2 bases, the J end by 0 bases, with 14 bases between. CDR3 residues: CASSEREGGFSNQPQHF. The CDR3 region has the DNA TGTGCCAGCAGTGAAAGGGAGGGGGGCTTTAGCAATCAGCCCCAGCATTTT. The variable domain in full, completed from reference TRBV2 and TRBJ1-5, reads EPEVTQTPSHQVTQMGQEVILRCVPISNHLYFYWYRQILGQKVEFLVSFYNNEISEKSEIFDDQFSVERPDGSNFTLKIRSTKLEDSAMYFCASSEREGGFSNQPQHFGDGTRLSIL.

The chain combines TRBV11-2 with TRBJ2-7; tentatively, D is TRBD2 (6 bases). V was shortened by 4 bases and J by 2 bases, with 24 bases between the two germline ends. There are 18 residues in the CDR3. Looked up from germline, CDR1 is SGHAT and CDR2 is FQNNGV. The CDR3 nucleotides are TGTGCCAGCAGCTCTCCATGGACTACCATCCGCGGAACCTACGAGCAGTACTTC. Its protein product is CASSSPWTTIRGTYEQYF.

This clonotype has only a few counts. The chain couples TRBV12-3 or TRBV12-4 to TRBJ2-5, with TRBD2 matching over 7 bases. Trimming took 10 bases from V and 11 from J; bases not matched to a gene: 13. This CDR3 contains 12 residues. CDR3 amino acids: CAIGLGPGEQYF. The CDR3 DNA sequence: TGTGCCATAGGACTAGGTCCGGGTGAGCAGTACTTC.

This sequence joins TRBV20-1 and TRBJ2-1; tentative D call: TRBD2 (6 bases). Germline V lookup: CDR1 DFQATT, CDR2 SNEGSKA (reference sequence). Trimming stripped 6 bases from V and 6 bases from J, with 18 bases between. CDR3 length: 14 amino acids. The CDR3 is CSALGEAGGNEQFF. CDR3 DNA: TGCAGTGCCCTAGGTGAGGCCGGGGGCAATGAGCAGTTCTTC.

The CDR3 loop reads CASSAPGGSNQPQHF. The CDR3 coding sequence is TGTGCCAGCAGTGCGCCGGGGGGTAGCAATCAGCCCCAGCATTTT. The rearrangement joins TRBV2 to TRBJ1-5, with D perhaps matching TRBD1 (5 bases). Germline V gene lookup returns CDR1 SNHLY and CDR2 FYNNEI. With 4 bases removed from V and 0 bases from J, the gap between germline ends came to 10 bases. The CDR3 consists of 15 residues.

In its sample, this clonotype was seen a few times. The rearrangement joins TRBV4-1 to TRBJ2-7, with TRBD1 identical over 9 bases. The germline gives CDR1 MGHRA, CDR2 YSYEKL. The V gene end was trimmed by 6 bases and the J gene end by 0 bases; junction bases not matched to a gene: 9. The CDR3 sequence is 16 residues long. CDR3 residues: CASSPRGQGNSYEQYF. The CDR3 DNA reads TGCGCCAGCAGTCCACGGGGACAGGGAAACTCCTACGAGCAGTACTTC.

This clonotype was seen only a few times. The CDR3 here is CASSSRRKTTTHSYEQYF. The DNA of the CDR3 is TGTGCCAGCAGCTCCCGACGGAAAACTACCACTCACTCCTACGAGCAGTACTTC. V and J are TRBV6-2 or TRBV6-3 and TRBJ2-7; no clear D gene. Trimming removed 6 bases at V and 0 bases at J, with 24 bases between. Per germline, CDR1 MNHEY and CDR2 SVGEGT. The CDR3 contains 18 residues.

This chain joins TRBV20-1 and TRBJ1-2; D ambiguous. V was pared by 1 base and J by 0 bases, with 6 bases between. The CDR3 length is 13 residues. Germline V CDR1 and CDR2: DFQATT, SNEGSKA (reference sequence). The CDR3 bases are TGCAGTGCTAGAGGTGGCTCTAACTATGGCTACACCTTC. It is translated as CSARGGSNYGYTF.

The chain recombines TRBV12-3 or TRBV12-4 with TRBJ2-5; no clear D gene. The CDR3 spans 11 residues. V dropped 1 base and J dropped 11 bases, with 8 bases sitting between them. CDR3 sequence reads: CASSLGAAQYF. The DNA of the CDR3 is TGTGCCAGCAGTTTAGGTGCTGCTCAGTACTTC.

The chain employs TRBV20-1 and TRBJ1-5; D is unclear. V was trimmed by 2 bases and J by 0 bases, leaving 14 bases between them. The CDR3 loop spans 16 amino acids. Looked up from germline, CDR1 is DFQATT and CDR2 is SNEGSKA (reference sequence). The chain's CDR3 is CSARRASGTSNQPQHF. DNA for the CDR3: TGCAGTGCTAGAAGGGCTTCCGGCACTAGCAATCAGCCCCAGCATTTT.

This rearrangement joins TRBV15 to TRBJ2-3; D remains ambiguous. The CDR3 is made up of 14 amino acids. Germline CDR1 is LNHNV and CDR2 is YYDKDF (reference sequence). V was clipped by 0 bases and J by 1 base, with 5 bases between them. The CDR3 here is CATSREDGTDTQYF. As DNA, the CDR3 is TGTGCCACCAGCAGAGAGGACGGCACAGATACGCAGTATTTT.

The gene calls are TRBV4-2 and TRBJ2-7; no definite D call. The germline V gene encodes CDR1 LGHNA and CDR2 YNFKEQ. V was trimmed by 0 bases and J by 3 bases, leaving 12 bases between them. The CDR3 contains 15 residues. The CDR3: CASSQEGSSLYEQYF. DNA of the CDR3: TGTGCCAGCAGCCAAGAGGGTAGCTCTCTCTACGAGCAGTACTTC.

This CDR3 is CASSPGAAQETQYF. CDR3 DNA: TGTGCCAGCTCACCAGGGGCAGCCCAAGAGACCCAGTACTTC. V gene TRBV18 combines with J gene TRBJ2-5; maybe TRBD1 (5 bases). CDR1 KGHSH and CDR2 LQKENI come from the germline V gene. Between the trimmed V and J ends, which lost 2 bases and 1 base, there was a span of 8 bases. The CDR3 has 14 residues. Combining the CDR3 with reference TRBV18 and TRBJ2-5 gives the whole variable domain NAGVMQNPRHLVRRRGQEARLRCSPMKGHSHVYWYRQLPEEGLKFMVYLQKENIIDESGMPKERFSAEFPKEGPSILRIQQVVRGDSAAYFCASSPGAAQETQYFGPGTRLLVL.

The CDR3 loop is CASSPTSGRFHEQYF. The DNA of the CDR3 is TGTGCCAGCTCTCCAACTAGCGGGAGATTCCACGAGCAGTACTTC. The genes are TRBV18 and TRBJ2-5; 11 nucleotides match TRBD2. The last part of the DNA fits TRBJ2-7 better; the J call may be wrong. This CDR3 comprises 15 residues. Germline values: CDR1 KGHSH, CDR2 LQKENI.